What follows is one T cell receptor beta chain and its context. This clone was counted once. Its antigen remains undetermined. No base quality information exists; no much larger clone differs at one position. The data stem from a study of shared T cell receptors in the human thymus (dated by TCRdb to about 2021). Regarding the research as a whole: The study examined how the human thymus generates shared, self-reactive T-cell receptor alpha chains.

For CDR1 and CDR2, the germline V gene lists MNHEY and SVGAGI. The V end gives up 0 bases and the J end 9 bases, leaving 4 bases in the junction not matched to a gene. Reading from cysteine to phenylalanine, the CDR3 counts 14 amino acids. Just the 42-base CDR3 DNA is kept, in frame starting at base 1. Libraries came from the immunoSEQ multiplex PCR assay. In its TCRdb copy, this immuneACCESS table keeps in-frame sequences only and misses some clones. Where compared with another copy, unresolved V genes explain less than half of these, and the others have no known cause. The sample table lists hundreds of thousands of clones, over 75% of them with a count of one. The ten top clones hold 0.009% to 0.0095% of the sample. These data were also reused for a study on human thymus T cells. As the second paper documents: The donors were immunologically healthy infants in Finland who had open corrective cardiac surgery for congenital heart defects. Thymus tissue was collected as surgical resects that were removed during corrective cardiac surgery. Biased V and J gene segment usage appeared to be present in both thymic and peripheral blood repertoires. Highly overlapping thymic TCR repertoires among unrelated individuals were reported in the related research. The study described the TCR alpha and beta repertoires in about eight infant thymus samples and a few matching peripheral blood samples. The infant donors were about 7 to 250 days old, and the cohort included six or seven males and a couple of females. Thymocytes were mechanically released from the tissue and were stored as pellets of roughly 10-32 million cells at -70 degrees C. A QIAsymphony instrument was used to extract genomic DNA from frozen cell pellets. The immunoSEQ multiplex PCR assay was used to amplify the TCRB and TCRAD loci from a standardized quantity of quality-controlled genomic DNA. The amplicons covered the V(D)J region and were long enough to include the CDR3 and to identify the V and J genes. Through the commercial immunoSEQ service, the amplicons were sequenced on an Illumina platform. Corrections for primer bias and sequencing errors followed previously described methods, while TCRAD and TCRB definitions were based on the IMGT database. immunoSEQ Analyzer 3.0 and VDJTools were used for repertoire analysis, which covered basic statistics, V/J segment usage, diversity estimates, rarefaction and pairwise overlap. Chao1, ChaoE, Efron-Thisted, Shannon and inverse Simpson indices were used to estimate diversity, which was also estimated on datasets down-sampled to the smallest sample. Repertoire overlap used strict matching of CDR3 nucleotide sequence, V gene and J gene, with Jaccard-based multidimensional scaling clustering. On average, roughly 850,000 unique TCRB clonotypes were obtained from thymus samples, compared with approximately 84,000 from blood samples.

Source material: thymocytes. The chain is encoded by TRBV6-5 joined to TRBJ1-3; 8 middle bases align to TRBD1. The origin of this receptor is a boy younger than two with a congenital heart defect. Donor details come from another sample of the same person, matched by shared clones. The bases are TGTGCCAGCAGTTACTCGAGGACAGGGCCCACCATATATTTT. Translation gives CASSYSRTGPTIYF.